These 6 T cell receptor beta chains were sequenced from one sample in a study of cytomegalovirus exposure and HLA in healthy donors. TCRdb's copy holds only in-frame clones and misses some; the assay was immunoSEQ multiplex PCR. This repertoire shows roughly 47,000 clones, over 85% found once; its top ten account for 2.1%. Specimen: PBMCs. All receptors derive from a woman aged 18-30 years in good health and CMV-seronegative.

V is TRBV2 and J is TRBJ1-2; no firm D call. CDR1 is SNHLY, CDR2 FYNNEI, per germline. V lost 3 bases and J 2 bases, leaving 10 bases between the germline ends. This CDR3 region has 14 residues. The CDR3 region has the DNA TGTGCCAGCAGTGAGAGCCCACAGAACTATGGCTACACCTTC. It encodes CASSESPQNYGYTF.

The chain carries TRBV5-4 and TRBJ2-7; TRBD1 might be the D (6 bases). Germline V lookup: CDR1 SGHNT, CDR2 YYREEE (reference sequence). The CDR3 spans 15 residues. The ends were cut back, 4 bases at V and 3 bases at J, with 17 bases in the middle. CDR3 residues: CASSAYRVGDYEQYF. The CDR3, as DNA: TGTGCCAGCAGCGCATACAGGGTGGGAGACTACGAGCAGTACTTC.

CDR3 bases: TGTGCCAGCAGTTTTGAGTTCCGGCTTAGCGAAGCTTTCTTT. Protein sequence: CASSFEFRLSEAFF. The V gene is TRBV28, the J gene TRBJ1-1; no firm D call. The CDR3 runs 14 residues. In germline, CDR1 is MDHEN, CDR2 SYDVKM. The germline V and J ends were trimmed by 3 bases and 8 bases, with 16 bases remaining between them.

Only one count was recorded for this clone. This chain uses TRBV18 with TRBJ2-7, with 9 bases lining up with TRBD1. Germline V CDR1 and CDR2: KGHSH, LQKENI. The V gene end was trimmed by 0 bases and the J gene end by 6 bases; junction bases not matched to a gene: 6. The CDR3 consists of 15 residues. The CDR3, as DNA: TGTGCCAGCTCACCACCGCGACAGGGGGTCAGCGAGCAGTACTTC. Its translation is CASSPPRQGVSEQYF.

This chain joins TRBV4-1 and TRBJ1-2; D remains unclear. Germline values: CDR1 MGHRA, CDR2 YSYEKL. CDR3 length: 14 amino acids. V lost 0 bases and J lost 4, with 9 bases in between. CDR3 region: CASSQEAELYGYTF. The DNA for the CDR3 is TGCGCCAGCAGCCAAGAGGCGGAGCTCTATGGCTACACCTTC.

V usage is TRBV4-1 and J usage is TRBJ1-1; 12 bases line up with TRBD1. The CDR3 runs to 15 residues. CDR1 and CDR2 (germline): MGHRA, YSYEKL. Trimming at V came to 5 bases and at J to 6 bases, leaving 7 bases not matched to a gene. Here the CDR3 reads CASSKGTGGPSEAFF. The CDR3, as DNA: TGCGCCAGCAGCAAAGGGACAGGGGGCCCATCTGAAGCTTTCTTT.